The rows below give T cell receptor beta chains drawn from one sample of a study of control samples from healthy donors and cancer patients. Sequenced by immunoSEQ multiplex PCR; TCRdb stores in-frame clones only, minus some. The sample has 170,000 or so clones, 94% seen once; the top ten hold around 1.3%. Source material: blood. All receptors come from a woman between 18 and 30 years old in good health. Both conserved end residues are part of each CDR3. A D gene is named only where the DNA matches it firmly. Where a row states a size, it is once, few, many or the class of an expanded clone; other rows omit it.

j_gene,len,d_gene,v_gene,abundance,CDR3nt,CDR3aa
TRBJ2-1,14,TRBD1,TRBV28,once,TGTGCCAGCAGTTCCCCGGGACAGGGGAATGAGCAGTTCTTC,CASSSPGQGNEQFF
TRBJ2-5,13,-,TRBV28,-,TGTGCCAGCAGACCTGCTCTGGTGGAGACCCAGTACTTC,CASRPALVETQYF
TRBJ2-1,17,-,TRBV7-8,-,TGTGCCAGCAGCTTAGGGCGGGTGGGCAGATCCTACAATGAGCAGTTCTTC,CASSLGRVGRSYNEQFF
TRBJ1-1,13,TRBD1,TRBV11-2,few,TGTGCCAGCAGCTTGGGACAGGCAGCTGAAGCTTTCTTT,CASSLGQAAEAFF
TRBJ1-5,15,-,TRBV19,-,TGTGCCAGTAGCATCTTGTCAGGGCTCAATCAGCCCCAGCATTTT,CASSILSGLNQPQHF
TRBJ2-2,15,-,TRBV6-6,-,TGTGCCAGCAGTTACTCCGGGACCGACACCGGGGAGCTGTTTTTT,CASSYSGTDTGELFF
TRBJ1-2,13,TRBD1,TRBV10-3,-,TGTGCCATCGGGGGAACAGGGGCTAATGGCTACACCTTC,CAIGGTGANGYTF
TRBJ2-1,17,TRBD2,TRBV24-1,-,TGTGCCACCAGTGATTACTCAGGTAGCGGGCTTCCTAATGAGCAGTTCTTC,CATSDYSGSGLPNEQFF
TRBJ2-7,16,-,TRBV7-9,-,TGTGCCAGCAGCTTTGCGACCTCCTGGGGCGGTGACGAGCAGTACTTC,CASSFATSWGGDEQYF
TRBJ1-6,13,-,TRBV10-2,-,TGCGCCAGCAGTGGGACAGACAATTCACCCCTCCACTTT,CASSGTDNSPLHF
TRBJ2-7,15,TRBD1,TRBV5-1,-,TGCGCCAGCAGCCTGCAGGGACAGGAGGCGGAAGAGCAGTACTTC,CASSLQGQEAEEQYF
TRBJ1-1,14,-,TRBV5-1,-,TGCGCCAGCACACGTGGGGCGGTGAACACTGAAGCTTTCTTT,CASTRGAVNTEAFF
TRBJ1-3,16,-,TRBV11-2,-,TGTGCCAGCAGAAACCCACTGGGGTGGGCTGGAAACACCATATATTTT,CASRNPLGWAGNTIYF
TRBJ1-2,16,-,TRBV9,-,TGTGCCAGCAGCTCCCGCCGTACCAGTGGGACCTATGGCTACACCTTC,CASSSRRTSGTYGYTF
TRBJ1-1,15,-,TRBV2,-,TGTGCCAGATCTACACGTAGGGAAACGAACACTGAAGCTTTCTTT,CARSTRRETNTEAFF
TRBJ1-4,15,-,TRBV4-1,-,TGCGCCAGCAGCGACGTTTCCACGTGGGGTGAAAAACTGTTTTTT,CASSDVSTWGEKLFF
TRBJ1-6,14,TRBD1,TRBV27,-,TGTGCCAGCAGATGGGGACAGGGGTCCTCACCCCTCCACTTT,CASRWGQGSSPLHF
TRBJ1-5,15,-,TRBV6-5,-,TGTGCCAGCAGCAAGCGGACAGACGGCAATCAGCCCCAGCATTTT,CASSKRTDGNQPQHF
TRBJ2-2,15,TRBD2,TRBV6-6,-,TGTGCCAGCAGCCGCGGACTAGCGGGGACCGGGGAGCTGTTTTTT,CASSRGLAGTGELFF
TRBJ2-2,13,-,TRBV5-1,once,TGCGCCAGCAGCTTGGGAGCCACCGGGGAGCTGTTTTTT,CASSLGATGELFF
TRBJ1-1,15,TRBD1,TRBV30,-,TGTGCCCGGAGGAGACCTGGACAGGAGAACACTGAAGCTTTCTTT,CARRRPGQENTEAFF
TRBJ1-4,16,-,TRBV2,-,TGTGCCAGCAGTGAAGCGCTCGGGGGGCGGGCTGAAAAACTGTTTTTT,CASSEALGGRAEKLFF
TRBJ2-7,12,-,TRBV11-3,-,TGTGCCAGCAGCTCCTTACCCCGGGAGCAGTACTTC,CASSSLPREQYF
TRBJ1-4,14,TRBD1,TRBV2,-,TGTGCCAGCAGCTCCGGGACAGGGACGGTAAAACTGTTTTTT,CASSSGTGTVKLFF
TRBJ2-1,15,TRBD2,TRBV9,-,TGTGCCAGCAGCCCCCGGGAGGAGGTATACAATGAGCAGTTCTTC,CASSPREEVYNEQFF
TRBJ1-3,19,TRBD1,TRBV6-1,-,TGTGCCAGCAGTGAAGCCCCCTTCGTAGGACAGGGAATCGGGGACACCATATATTTT,CASSEAPFVGQGIGDTIYF
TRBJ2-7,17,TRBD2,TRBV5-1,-,TGCGCCAGCAGCCTACGACGGACCCTAGCGGGAAGGAACGAGCAGTACTTC,CASSLRRTLAGRNEQYF
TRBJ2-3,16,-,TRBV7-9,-,TGTGCCAGCAGCTCCTACTTTTCTGCTCCACGGGATACGCAGTATTTT,CASSSYFSAPRDTQYF
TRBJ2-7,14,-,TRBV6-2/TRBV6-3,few,TGTGCCAGCAGTTACTCTAGCGGCTCCTACGAGCAGTACTTC,CASSYSSGSYEQYF
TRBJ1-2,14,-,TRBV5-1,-,TGCGCCAGCAGCTTCTTAGGGCAGGAGAGGTACTACACCTTC,CASSFLGQERYYTF
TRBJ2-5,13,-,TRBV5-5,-,TGTGCCAGCAGCTCCAGGGACAAAGAGACCCAGTACTTC,CASSSRDKETQYF
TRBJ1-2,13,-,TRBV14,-,TGTGCCAGCAGCCAAGCCCTGGACTATGGCTACACCTTC,CASSQALDYGYTF
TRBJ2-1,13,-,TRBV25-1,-,TGTGCCAGCAGTCTGACCTTGTACAATGAGCAGTTCTTC,CASSLTLYNEQFF
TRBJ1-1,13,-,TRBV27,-,TGTGCCAGCAGTATTGACAGAAACACTGAAGCTTTCTTT,CASSIDRNTEAFF
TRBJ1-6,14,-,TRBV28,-,TGTGCCAGCACCTACGAGGGAGGGTGGTCACCCCTCCACTTT,CASTYEGGWSPLHF
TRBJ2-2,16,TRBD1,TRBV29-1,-,TGCAGCGTGCTGACAGGGGTGAACACGAACACCGGGGAGCTGTTTTTT,CSVLTGVNTNTGELFF
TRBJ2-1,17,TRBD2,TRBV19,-,TGTGCCAGTAGTATGGCTGGACTAGCGGGCCCCTTCAATGAGCAGTTCTTC,CASSMAGLAGPFNEQFF
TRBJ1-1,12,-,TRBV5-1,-,TGCGCCAGCAGCTCGGGGAACACTGAAGCTTTCTTT,CASSSGNTEAFF
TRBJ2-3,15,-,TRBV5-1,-,TGCGCCAGCAGCTTCCGACCGTCAGCCACAGATACGCAGTATTTT,CASSFRPSATDTQYF
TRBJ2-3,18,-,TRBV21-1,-,TGTGCCAGCAGCAAAGATTGGCTAGCGGGAGGAGCTACAGATACGCAGTATTTT,CASSKDWLAGGATDTQYF
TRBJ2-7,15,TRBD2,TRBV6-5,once,TGTGCCAGCAGCCCCGGGAGGCAGGGTATCTACGAGCAGTACTTC,CASSPGRQGIYEQYF
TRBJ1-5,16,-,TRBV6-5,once,TGTGCCAGCAGTTACTCCGCAATTGGCAGCAATCAGCCCCAGCATTTT,CASSYSAIGSNQPQHF
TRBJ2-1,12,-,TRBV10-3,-,TGTGCCGCGAAGGGGGGGGGCAATGAGCAGTTCTTC,CAAKGGGNEQFF
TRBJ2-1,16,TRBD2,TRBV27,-,TGTGCCAGCAGTTTATGGAGGACTAGCGGCTACAATGAGCAGTTCTTC,CASSLWRTSGYNEQFF
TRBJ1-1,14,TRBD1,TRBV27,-,TGTGCCAGCAGTTACAGGGGTGAGAACACTGAAGCTTTCTTT,CASSYRGENTEAFF